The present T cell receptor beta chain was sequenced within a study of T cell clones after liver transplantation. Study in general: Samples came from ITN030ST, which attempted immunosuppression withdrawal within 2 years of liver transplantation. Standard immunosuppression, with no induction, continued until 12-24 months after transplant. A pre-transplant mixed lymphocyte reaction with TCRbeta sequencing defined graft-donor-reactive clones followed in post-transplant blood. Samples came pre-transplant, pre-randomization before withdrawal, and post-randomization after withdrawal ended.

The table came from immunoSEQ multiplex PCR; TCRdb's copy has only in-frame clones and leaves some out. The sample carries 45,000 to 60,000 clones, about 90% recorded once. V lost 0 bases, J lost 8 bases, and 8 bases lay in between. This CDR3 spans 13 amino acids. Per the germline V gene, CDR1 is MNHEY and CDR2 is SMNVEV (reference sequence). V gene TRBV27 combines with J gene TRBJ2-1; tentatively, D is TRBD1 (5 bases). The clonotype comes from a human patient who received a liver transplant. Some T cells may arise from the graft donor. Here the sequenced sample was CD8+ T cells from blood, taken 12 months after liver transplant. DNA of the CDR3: TGTGCCAGCAGTTTATCCAGGGTCTATGAGCAGTTCTTC. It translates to CASSLSRVYEQFF.